This T cell receptor beta chain was recovered during a study of beta chain features in type 1 diabetes. Germline CDR1 is GTSNPN and CDR2 is SVGIG (reference sequence). Trimming stripped 0 bases from V and 0 bases from J, with 7 bases between. This CDR3 has 14 residues. Investigators reverse transcribed all isolated RNA, so they sequenced expressed TCRB transcripts. The data were produced by immunoSEQ multiplex PCR, yet TCRdb's version contains in-frame clones alone and is incomplete. Of around 200,000 clones listed, about 13% are singletons. Sequenced sample: central memory CD4+ T cells from blood. This TCR was recovered from a young woman in good health. The genes are TRBV30 and TRBJ2-3; D gene ambiguous. The CDR3 here is CAWSVQTSTDTQYF. In DNA form, the CDR3 reads TGTGCCTGGAGTGTACAGACAAGCACAGATACGCAGTATTTT.